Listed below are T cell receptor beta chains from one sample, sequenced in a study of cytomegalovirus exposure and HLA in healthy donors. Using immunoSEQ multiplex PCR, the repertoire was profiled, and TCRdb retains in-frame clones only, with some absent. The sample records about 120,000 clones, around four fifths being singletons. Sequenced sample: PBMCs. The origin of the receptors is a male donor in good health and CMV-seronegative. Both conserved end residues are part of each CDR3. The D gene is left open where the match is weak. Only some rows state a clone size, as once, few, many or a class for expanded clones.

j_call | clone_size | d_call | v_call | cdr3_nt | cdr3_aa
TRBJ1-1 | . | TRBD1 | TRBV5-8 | TGTGCCAGCAGCTCCTCAGACAGGGGAGATCCTGATGGTGAAGCTTTCTTT | CASSSSDRGDPDGEAFF
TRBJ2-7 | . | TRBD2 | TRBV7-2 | TGTGCCAGCAGGTTTCGGGAGGCGTCCTACGAGCAGTACTTC | CASRFREASYEQYF
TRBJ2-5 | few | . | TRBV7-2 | TGTGCCAGCAGCTTATCCCCTCCGCGGATTCAAGAGACCCAGTACTTC | CASSLSPPRIQETQYF
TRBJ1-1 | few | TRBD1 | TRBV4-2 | TGTGCCAGCAGCCCAACCGGGACAGGTCGTCGAGATTTCTTT | CASSPTGTGRRDFF
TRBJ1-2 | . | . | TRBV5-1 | TGCGCCAGCAGCTTGGACAGCACCTATGGCTACACCTTC | CASSLDSTYGYTF
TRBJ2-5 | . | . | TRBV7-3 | TGTGCCAGCAGCTTAACGCTCGGGGAGACCCAGTACTTC | CASSLTLGETQYF
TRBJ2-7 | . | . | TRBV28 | TGTGCCAGCGGGCGTCCGGGGTACGACGAGCAGTACTTC | CASGRPGYDEQYF
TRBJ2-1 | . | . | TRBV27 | TGTGCCACCCGACCGGGACACTTAAGCCCCGATGAGCAGTTCTTC | CATRPGHLSPDEQFF
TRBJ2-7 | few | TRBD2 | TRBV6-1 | TGTGCCAGCAGGTACCGGGAGGAGGCGTACGAGCAGTACTTC | CASRYREEAYEQYF
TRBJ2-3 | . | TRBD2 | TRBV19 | TGTGCCAGTAGCCCCACCCCCCCTAGCGGGGAGCTTGATACGCAGTATTTT | CASSPTPPSGELDTQYF
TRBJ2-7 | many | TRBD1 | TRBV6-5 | TGTGCCAGCAGGACAGGGCGCAGCTCCTACGAGCAGTACTTC | CASRTGRSSYEQYF
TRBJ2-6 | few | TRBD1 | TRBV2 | TGTGCCAGCACCGGACAGGGCATCTCTGGGGCCAACGTCCTGACTTTC | CASTGQGISGANVLTF
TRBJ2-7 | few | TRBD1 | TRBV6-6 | TGTGCCAGCAGTTACCCTGGACAGGGGACCTACGAGCAGTACTTC | CASSYPGQGTYEQYF
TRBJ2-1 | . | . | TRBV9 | TGTGCCGGCAGTCCTGGGACTCGGAAAGAGGAGCAGTTCTTC | CAGSPGTRKEEQFF
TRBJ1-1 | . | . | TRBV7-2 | TGTGCCAGCAGCTTACTATCAGGGAATGAAGCTTTCTTT | CASSLLSGNEAFF
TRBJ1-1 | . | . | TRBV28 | TGTGCCAGCAGTTTAACAGTCACTGAAGCTTTCTTT | CASSLTVTEAFF
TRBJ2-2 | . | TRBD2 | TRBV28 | TGTGCCAGCAGTTTAGTTAGCGGGAGGGCAGGCACCGGGGAGCTGTTTTTT | CASSLVSGRAGTGELFF
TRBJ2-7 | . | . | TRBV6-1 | TGTGCCAGCAGTGAACAGCGCTCCTACGAGCAGTACTTC | CASSEQRSYEQYF
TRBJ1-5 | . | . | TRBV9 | TGTGCCAGCAGCGGCGGAATCGGCTCCAATCAGCCCCAGCATTTT | CASSGGIGSNQPQHF
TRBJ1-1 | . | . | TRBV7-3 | TGTGCCAGCAGCGGGACACTGAACACTGAAGCTTTCTTT | CASSGTLNTEAFF
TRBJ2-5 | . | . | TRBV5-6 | TGTGCCAGCAGCCCGGGACTGCAAGAGACCCAGTACTTC | CASSPGLQETQYF
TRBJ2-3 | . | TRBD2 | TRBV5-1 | TGCGCCAGCAGCTTCAGCGGGGACACAGATACGCAGTATTTT | CASSFSGDTDTQYF
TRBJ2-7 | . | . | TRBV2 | TGTGCCAGCTCTCGTCCTTACTACGAGCAGTACTTC | CASSRPYYEQYF
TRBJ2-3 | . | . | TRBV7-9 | TGTGCCAGCAGCCCAGATGCGCCGGGTACGCAGTATTTT | CASSPDAPGTQYF
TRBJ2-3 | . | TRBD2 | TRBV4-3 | TGCGCCAGCAGCAAAAGCGGGGTTCGGTATTTT | CASSKSGVRYF
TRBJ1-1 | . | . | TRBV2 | TGTGCCAGCCTGGGGGGAAACACTGAAGCTTTCTTT | CASLGGNTEAFF
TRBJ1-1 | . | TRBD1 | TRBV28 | TGTGCCAGCACCTCCCTCCGGGGCAGGGGGAGGACTGAAGCTTTCTTT | CASTSLRGRGRTEAFF
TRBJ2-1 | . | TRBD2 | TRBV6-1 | TGTGCCAGCAGTGAGATAGCGGGGGGGCCGAATGAGCAGTTCTTC | CASSEIAGGPNEQFF
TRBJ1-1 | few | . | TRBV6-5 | TGTGCCAGCACCAACAGGGCAGGTCGGACTGAAGCTTTCTTT | CASTNRAGRTEAFF
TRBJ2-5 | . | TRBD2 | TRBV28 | TGTGCCAGCTACCCGGGGGGAGGGAAGGAGACCCAGTACTTC | CASYPGGGKETQYF
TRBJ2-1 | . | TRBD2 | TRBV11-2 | TGTGCCAGCAGCTTAGATCCGCCGGGAGGCTCCTACAATGAGCAGTTCTTC | CASSLDPPGGSYNEQFF
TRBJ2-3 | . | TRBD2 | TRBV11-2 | TGTGCCAGCAGCCTCGGGACTAGTATAGATACGCAGTATTTT | CASSLGTSIDTQYF
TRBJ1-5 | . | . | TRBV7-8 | TGTGCCAGCAGACCCCAGGGAAGATATAGCAATCAGCCCCAGCATTTT | CASRPQGRYSNQPQHF
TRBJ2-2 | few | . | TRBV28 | TGTGCCATCCATGACACAACGAACACCGGGGAGCTGTTTTTT | CAIHDTTNTGELFF
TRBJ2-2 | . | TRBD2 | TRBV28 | TGTGCCAGCAAGGAGTCAGCGGGAGGGCCTGGGACCGGGGAGCTGTTTTTT | CASKESAGGPGTGELFF
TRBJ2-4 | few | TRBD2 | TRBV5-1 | TGCGCCAGCAGCTTGGATGGGCGGGGGGGCCGAGACATTCAGTACTTC | CASSLDGRGGRDIQYF
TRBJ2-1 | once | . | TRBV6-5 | TGTGCCAGCAGTTACTCCGGGACAAAATACAATGAGCAGTTCTTC | CASSYSGTKYNEQFF
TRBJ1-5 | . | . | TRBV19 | TGTGCCAGTAGTATTTCCAGGGGAAATCAGCCCCAGCATTTT | CASSISRGNQPQHF
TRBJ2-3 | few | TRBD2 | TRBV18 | TGTGCCAGCTACCCGGGACTACCCAGCACAGATACGCAGTATTTT | CASYPGLPSTDTQYF
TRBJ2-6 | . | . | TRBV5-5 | TGTGCCAGCAGCCTCTCCAGCTCTGGGGCCAACGTCCTGACTTTC | CASSLSSSGANVLTF
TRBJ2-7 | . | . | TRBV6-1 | TGTGCCAGCAGTGTACGGGTCACCTACGAGCAGTACTTC | CASSVRVTYEQYF
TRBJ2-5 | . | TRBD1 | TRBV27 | TGTGCCAGTTTCCCCCCGGGACAGGGGGAGACCCAGTACTTC | CASFPPGQGETQYF
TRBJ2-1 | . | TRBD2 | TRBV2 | TGTGCCAGCAGAAAAATGACTAGCGGAGACAATGAGCAGTTCTTC | CASRKMTSGDNEQFF
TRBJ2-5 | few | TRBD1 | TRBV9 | TGTGCCAGCAGCGTAGGACAGGGCGAGACCCAGTACTTC | CASSVGQGETQYF
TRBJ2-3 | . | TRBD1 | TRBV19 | TGTGCCAGTAACGATTTAGGGGGCTTCACAGATACGCAGTATTTT | CASNDLGGFTDTQYF
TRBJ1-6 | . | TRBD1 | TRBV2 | TGTGCCAGCGGCAGGGGGATGGGTTCACCCCTCCACTTT | CASGRGMGSPLHF